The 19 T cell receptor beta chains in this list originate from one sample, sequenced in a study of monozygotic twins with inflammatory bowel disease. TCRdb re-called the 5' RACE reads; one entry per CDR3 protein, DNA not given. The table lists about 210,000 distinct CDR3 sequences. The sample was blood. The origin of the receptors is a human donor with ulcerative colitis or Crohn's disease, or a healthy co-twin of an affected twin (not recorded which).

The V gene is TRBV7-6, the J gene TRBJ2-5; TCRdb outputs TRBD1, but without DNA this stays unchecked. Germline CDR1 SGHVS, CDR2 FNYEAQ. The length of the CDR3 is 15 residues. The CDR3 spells CASSLNRQAGATQYF. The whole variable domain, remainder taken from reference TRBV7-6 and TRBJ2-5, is GAGVSQSPRYKVTKRGQDVALRCDPISGHVSLYWYRQALGQGPEFLTYFNYEAQQDKSGLPNDRFSAERPEGSISTLTIQRTEQRDSAMYRCASSLNRQAGATQYFGPGTRLLVL.

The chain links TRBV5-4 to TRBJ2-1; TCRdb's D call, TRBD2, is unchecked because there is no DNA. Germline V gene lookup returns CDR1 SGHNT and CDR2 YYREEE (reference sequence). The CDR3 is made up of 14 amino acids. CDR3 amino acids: CATRTSRSYNEQFF.

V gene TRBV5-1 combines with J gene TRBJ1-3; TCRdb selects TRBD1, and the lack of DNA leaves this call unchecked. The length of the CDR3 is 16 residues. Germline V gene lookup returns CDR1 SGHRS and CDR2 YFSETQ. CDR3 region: CASSFQGSHSGNTIYF.

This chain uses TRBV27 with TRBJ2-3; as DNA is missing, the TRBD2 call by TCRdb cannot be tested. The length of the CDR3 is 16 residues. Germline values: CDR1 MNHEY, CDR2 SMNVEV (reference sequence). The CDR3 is CASSLEGYYGTDTQYF.

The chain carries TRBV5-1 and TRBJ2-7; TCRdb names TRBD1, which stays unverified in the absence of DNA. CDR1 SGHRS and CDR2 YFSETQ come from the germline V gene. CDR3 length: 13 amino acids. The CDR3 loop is CASRPTGDYEQYF. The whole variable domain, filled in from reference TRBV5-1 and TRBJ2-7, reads KAGVTQTPRYLIKTRGQQVTLSCSPISGHRSVSWYQQTPGQGLQFLFEYFSETQRNKGNFPGRFSGRQFSNSRSEMNVSTLELGDSALYLCASRPTGDYEQYFGPGTRLTVT.

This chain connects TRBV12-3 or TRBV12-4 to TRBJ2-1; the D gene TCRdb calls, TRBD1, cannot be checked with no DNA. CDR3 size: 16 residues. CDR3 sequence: CASSFLGGSFYNEQFF.

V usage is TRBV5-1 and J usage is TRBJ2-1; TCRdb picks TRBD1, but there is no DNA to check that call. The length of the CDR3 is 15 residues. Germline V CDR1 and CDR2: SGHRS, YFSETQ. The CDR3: CASSLDVGDRGEQFF.

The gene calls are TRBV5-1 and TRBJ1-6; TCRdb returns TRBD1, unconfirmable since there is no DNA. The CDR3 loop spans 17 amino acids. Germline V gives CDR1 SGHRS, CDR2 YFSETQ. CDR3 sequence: CASSPRDGSSYNSPLHF.

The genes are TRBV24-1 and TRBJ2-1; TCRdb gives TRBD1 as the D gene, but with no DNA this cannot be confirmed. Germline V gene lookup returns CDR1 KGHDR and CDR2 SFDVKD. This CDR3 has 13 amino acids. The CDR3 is CATSDEGFNEQFF.

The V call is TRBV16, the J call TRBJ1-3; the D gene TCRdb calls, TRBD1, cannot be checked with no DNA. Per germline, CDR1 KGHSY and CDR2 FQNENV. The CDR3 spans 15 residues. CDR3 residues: CASSQSSGQGNTIYF.

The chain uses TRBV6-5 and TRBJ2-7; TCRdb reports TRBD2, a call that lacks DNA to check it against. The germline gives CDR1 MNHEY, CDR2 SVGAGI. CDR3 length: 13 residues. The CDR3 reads CASSPGTTGEQYF.

The CDR3 is CASSLAGGNNQPQHF. The genes are TRBV5-8 and TRBJ1-5. Germline V gene lookup returns CDR1 SGHTS and CDR2 YDEGEE. This CDR3 has 15 residues. Based on the CDR3 plus reference TRBV5-8 and TRBJ1-5, the full variable domain is EAGVTQSPTHLIKTRGQQATLRCSPISGHTSVYWYQQALGLGLQFLLWYDEGEERNRGNFPPRFSGRQFPNYSSELNVNALELEDSALYLCASSLAGGNNQPQHFGDGTRLSIL.

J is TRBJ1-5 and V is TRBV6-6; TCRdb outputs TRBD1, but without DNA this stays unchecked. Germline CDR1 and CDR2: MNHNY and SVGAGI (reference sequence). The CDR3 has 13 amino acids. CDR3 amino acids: CASSWGVWQPQHF.

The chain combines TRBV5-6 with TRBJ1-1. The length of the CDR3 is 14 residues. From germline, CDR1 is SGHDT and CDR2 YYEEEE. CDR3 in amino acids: CASSLDRSLSGAFF.

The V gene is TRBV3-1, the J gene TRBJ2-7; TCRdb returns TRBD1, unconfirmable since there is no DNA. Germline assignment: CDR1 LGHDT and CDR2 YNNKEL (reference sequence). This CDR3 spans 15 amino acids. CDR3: CASSPPNTGPDEQYF.

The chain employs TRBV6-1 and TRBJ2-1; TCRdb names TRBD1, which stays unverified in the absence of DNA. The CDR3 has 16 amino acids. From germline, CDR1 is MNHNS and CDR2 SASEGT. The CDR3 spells CASSPRRDSSRDEQFF.

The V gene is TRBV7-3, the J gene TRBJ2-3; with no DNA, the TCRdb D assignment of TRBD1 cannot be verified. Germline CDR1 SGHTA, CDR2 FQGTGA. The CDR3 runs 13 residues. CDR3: CASSRPGGADLRF.

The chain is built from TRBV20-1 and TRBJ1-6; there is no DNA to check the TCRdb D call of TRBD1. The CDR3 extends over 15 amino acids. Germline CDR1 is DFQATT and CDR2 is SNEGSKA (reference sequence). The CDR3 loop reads CSARQASSYNSPLHF.

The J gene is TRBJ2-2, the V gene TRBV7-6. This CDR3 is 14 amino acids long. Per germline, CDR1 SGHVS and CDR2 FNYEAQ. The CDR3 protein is CATGPDQNTGELFF.